These T cell receptor beta chains were read from a single sample in a study of T cell repertoires in ileal Crohn's disease. The assay was immunoSEQ multiplex PCR, and TCRdb's table has in-frame clones only and misses some. The sample carries fewer than 6,500 clones, around 80% recorded once. Material for sequencing was ileal tissue. The receptors shown here come from an adult with Crohn's disease. Both conserved end residues are part of each CDR3. D genes are given only for firm matches.

-	TRBJ2-2	TRBV11-2	CASSGRRAGTGELFF
TRBD1	TRBJ1-2	TRBV7-2	CASSLDREGYTF
TRBD2	TRBJ2-1	TRBV7-6	CASSSTSGGPSQFF
TRBD1	TRBJ2-6	TRBV15	CATSRDTPLGTGGSGANVLTF
TRBD2	TRBJ2-7	TRBV7-9	CASSLVSGTRGYEQYF
-	TRBJ2-3	TRBV7-3	CASKAEASTDTQYF
-	TRBJ1-1	TRBV18	CASSPPPGAEAFF
TRBD2	TRBJ2-3	TRBV6-5	CASQASGAKDTQYF
TRBD2	TRBJ2-7	TRBV10-3	CATTSGGAVGEQYF
-	TRBJ1-2	TRBV7-9	CASSLDSHRDYGYTF
-	TRBJ1-1	TRBV6-4	CASSRSGDNTEAFF
-	TRBJ2-2	TRBV6-5	CASSYDSGTGELFF
-	TRBJ1-1	TRBV29-1	CSVVVRGYTEAFF
TRBD1	TRBJ2-7	TRBV19	CASSPGQTYEQYF
TRBD1	TRBJ2-1	TRBV7-8	CASSPYRGEDNEQFF
TRBD2	TRBJ2-1	TRBV18	CASSPGTSGRFYNEQFF
TRBD1	TRBJ2-3	TRBV4-3	CASSATGLDTQYF
TRBD1	TRBJ2-7	TRBV4-3	CASSRRQGTYEQYF
-	TRBJ2-7	TRBV5-1	CASREVATIASYEQYF
-	TRBJ1-1	TRBV30	CAWSKGENTEAFF
-	TRBJ2-1	TRBV5-1	CASSRNNYNEQFF
TRBD2	TRBJ2-1	TRBV4-2	CASSLNAGGGNEQFF
-	TRBJ1-6	TRBV6-5	CASSYRERDSPLHF
TRBD2	TRBJ2-5	TRBV6-6	CATTSGGYQGETQYF
-	TRBJ1-4	TRBV28	CASSLNRLLNEKLFF
TRBD1	-	TRBV6-5	CASRTGSPYEQYF
-	TRBJ2-5	TRBV29-1	CSVGRTEIGTQETQYF
TRBD1	TRBJ2-7	TRBV11-2	CASSQGQPAFYEQYF
TRBD2	TRBJ2-3	TRBV2	CASSAGSSGSRADTQYF
-	TRBJ2-5	TRBV19	CASSPRGVRGQETQYF
-	TRBJ1-1	TRBV23-1	CASTIIGQDTEAFF
-	TRBJ2-7	TRBV7-3	CASSLSQQNEQYF
TRBD1	TRBJ1-2	TRBV4-3	CASSQQNTGTGGNYGYTF
TRBD2	TRBJ2-1	TRBV4-2	CASSPGLRGLNEQFF
-	TRBJ1-2	TRBV5-4	CASSLRDNLYGYTF
-	TRBJ2-1	TRBV5-1	CASSPSWGGHNEQFF
-	TRBJ2-7	TRBV11-2	CASSKKLAGLEEQYF
-	TRBJ1-6	TRBV7-8	CASSLRRTVYNSPLHF
TRBD2	TRBJ2-3	TRBV11-3	CASSVSGRDTQYF
-	TRBJ2-6	TRBV4-3	CASSQDVYRYSSGANVLTF
TRBD2	TRBJ2-1	TRBV7-3	CASSSSPRLAGAEQFF
-	TRBJ2-7	TRBV7-9	CASSFYESEQYF
-	TRBJ1-1	TRBV10-3	CATHEGLGAFF
-	TRBJ2-3	TRBV19	CASSIGGGSTDTQYF
-	TRBJ2-7	TRBV5-5	CASSLVPSLYEQYF
-	TRBJ1-3	TRBV4-3	CASSQEGAGRGNTIYF
TRBD1	TRBJ1-2	TRBV5-1	CASSSDRVGGYGYTF
TRBD1	TRBJ2-1	TRBV5-4	CASRSDRAHYNEQFF
-	TRBJ1-3	TRBV7-6	CASSPSLGRARNTIYF
-	TRBJ2-7	TRBV19	CASSITPGSEQYF
TRBD2	TRBJ2-1	TRBV6-5	CASSYAGTSDEQFF